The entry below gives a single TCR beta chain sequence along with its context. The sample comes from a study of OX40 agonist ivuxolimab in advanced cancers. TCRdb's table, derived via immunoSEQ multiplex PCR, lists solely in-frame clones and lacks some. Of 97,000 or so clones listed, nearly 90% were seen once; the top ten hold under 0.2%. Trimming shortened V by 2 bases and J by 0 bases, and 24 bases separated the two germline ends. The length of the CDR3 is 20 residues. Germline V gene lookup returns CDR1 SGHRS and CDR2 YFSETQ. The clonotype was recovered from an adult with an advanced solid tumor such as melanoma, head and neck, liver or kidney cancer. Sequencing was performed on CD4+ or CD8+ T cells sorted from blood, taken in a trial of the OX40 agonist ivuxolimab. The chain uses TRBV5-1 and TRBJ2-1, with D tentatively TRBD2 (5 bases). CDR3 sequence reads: CASSFQRGSWSRSSYNEQFF. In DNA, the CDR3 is TGCGCCAGCAGCTTTCAACGCGGGTCGTGGAGCCGTAGCTCCTACAATGAGCAGTTCTTC.